Many counts were recorded for the clone carrying this T cell receptor beta chain. These data are taken from a study of spatial heterogeneity in lung cancer. Time point here: sample taken at primary tumor resection. Donation came from 70 or so patients with untreated early-stage non-small cell lung cancer. Unsorted samples of tumor, nontumor lung or frozen PBMC had their whole RNA sequenced. Each CDR3 protein gets one entry after TCRdb re-called the 5' RACE reads with MiXCR. The sample has tens of thousands of distinct CDR3 sequences; roughly 13% are singletons. The receptor comes from a male donor with early-stage non-small cell lung cancer. Source: PBMCs, taken at surgery.

The CDR3 bases are TGTGCCAGCAGCTTAGGTATAGGGAACAATGAGCAGTTCTTC. Translation: CASSLGIGNNEQFF. This chain joins TRBV7-2 and TRBJ2-1; no firm D call. The CDR3 is 14 residues long. V lost 1 base to trimming and J lost 5 bases, with 9 bases between them. Per the germline V gene, CDR1 is SGHTA and CDR2 is FQGNSA.